This T cell receptor (beta chain) was observed in a study of T cells after yellow fever vaccination. The TCR cDNA carried a universal primer site and UMIs from 5'RACE template switching. TCRdb re-called the 5' RACE reads through MiXCR, storing one row per CDR3 protein. In the table there are some 670,000 distinct CDR3 sequences, about 12% of which are singletons. The V and J ends lost 11 bases and 6 bases respectively, with 17 bases between them. This CDR3 is 12 amino acids long. Germline V CDR1 and CDR2: MNHNY, SVGAGI (reference sequence). Sample: PBMCs, taken on the day of the yellow fever booster vaccination. The sequence derives from a man aged 25 to 40 who received the YFV17D yellow fever vaccine. This chain uses TRBV6-6 with TRBJ2-7; D remains unclear. The CDR3 sequence is CAQRITGREQYF. The CDR3 DNA sequence: TGTGCCCAACGGATAACGGGTCGCGAGCAGTACTTC.